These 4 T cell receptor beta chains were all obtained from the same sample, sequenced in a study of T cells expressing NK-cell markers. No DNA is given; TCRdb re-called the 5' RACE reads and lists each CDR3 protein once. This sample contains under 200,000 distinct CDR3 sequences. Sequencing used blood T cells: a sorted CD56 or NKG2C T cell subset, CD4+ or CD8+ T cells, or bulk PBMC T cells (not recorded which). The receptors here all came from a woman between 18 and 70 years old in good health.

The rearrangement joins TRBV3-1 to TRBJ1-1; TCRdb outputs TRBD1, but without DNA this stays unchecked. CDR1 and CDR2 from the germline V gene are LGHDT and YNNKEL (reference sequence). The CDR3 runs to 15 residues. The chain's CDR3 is CASSQGGVGFPEAFF.

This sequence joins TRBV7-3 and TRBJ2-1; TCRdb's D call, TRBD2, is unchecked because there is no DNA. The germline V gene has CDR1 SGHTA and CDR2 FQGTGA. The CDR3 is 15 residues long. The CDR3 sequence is CASSQDYLSYNEQFF. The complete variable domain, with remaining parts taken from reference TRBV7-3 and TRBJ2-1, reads GAGVSQTPSNKVTEKGKYVELRCDPISGHTALYWYRQSLGQGPEFLIYFQGTGAADDSGLPNDRFFAVRPEGSVSTLKIQRTERGDSAVYLCASSQDYLSYNEQFFGPGTRLTVL.

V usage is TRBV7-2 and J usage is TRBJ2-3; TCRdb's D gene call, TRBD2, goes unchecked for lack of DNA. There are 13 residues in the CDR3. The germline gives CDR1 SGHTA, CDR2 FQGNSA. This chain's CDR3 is CASSFQRGDTQYF.

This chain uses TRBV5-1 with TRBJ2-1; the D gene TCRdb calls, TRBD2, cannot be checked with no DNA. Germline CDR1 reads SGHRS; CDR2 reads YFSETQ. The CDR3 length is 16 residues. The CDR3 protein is CASSSGGTSGPNEQFF.